This is a list of T cell receptor beta chains from one sample in a study of T cells in Graves' hyperthyroidism and ophthalmopathy. TCRdb re-called the multiplex PCR reads through MiXCR, storing one row per CDR3 protein. The sample holds 600,000 to 650,000 distinct CDR3 sequences, under 20% seen once. The source material was blood. The receptors shown here come from a woman under 40 with Graves' hyperthyroidism. CDR3s include the opening cysteine and the closing phenylalanine or tryptophan. Each record gives: D gene, V gene, clone size, J gene, CDR3 protein, CDR3 DNA. D genes are given only for firm matches. Expanded clones get a size class; other rows say once, few or many, or leave the size out.

TRBD1	TRBV10-3	NA	TRBJ1-2	CAISPTGGEGYTF	TGTGCCATCAGTCCTACAGGGGGCGAAGGCTACACCTTC
NA	TRBV28	few	TRBJ2-7	CASSLGEADYEQYF	TGTGCCAGCAGTTTGGGAGAGGCGGACTACGAGCAGTACTTC
NA	TRBV7-2	many	TRBJ2-7	CASSGGLTYEQYF	TGTGCCAGCAGCGGGGGACTTACCTACGAGCAGTACTTC
NA	TRBV7-2	many	TRBJ2-1	CASSLVNANEQFF	TGTGCCAGCAGCTTAGTCAATGCAAATGAGCAGTTCTTC
TRBD2	TRBV12-3/TRBV12-4	few	TRBJ2-1	CATGGEGRSSYNEQFF	TGTGCCACTGGGGGGGAAGGCCGCAGCTCCTACAATGAGCAGTTCTTC
NA	TRBV28	many	TRBJ2-3	CASSLSIGGNTQYF	TGTGCCAGCAGTTTAAGTATCGGCGGCAATACGCAGTATTTT
TRBD2	TRBV10-2	NA	TRBJ2-1	CASSHSTSGIRLDEQFF	TGCGCCAGCAGCCACTCGACTAGCGGGATTCGACTCGATGAGCAGTTCTTC
NA	TRBV5-6	few	TRBJ2-2	CASSWSRGELFF	TGTGCCAGCAGCTGGTCGAGGGGGGAGCTGTTTTTT
NA	TRBV7-3	NA	TRBJ2-1	CASSLSLTYNEQFF	TGTGCCAGCAGCTTAAGCTTGACCTACAATGAGCAGTTCTTC
NA	TRBV2	NA	TRBJ1-2	CATQRGGGYTF	TGTGCCACACAGAGAGGGGGAGGCTACACCTTC
TRBD2	TRBV19	few	TRBJ2-5	CASSEEGLAPETQYF	TGTGCCAGTAGTGAAGAAGGACTAGCTCCAGAGACCCAGTACTTC
NA	TRBV5-1	few	TRBJ2-1	CASSLAVNTYNEQFF	TGCGCCAGCAGCTTAGCGGTAAATACCTACAATGAGCAGTTCTTC
NA	TRBV18	many	TRBJ1-1	CASSPIPHLAEAFF	TGTGCCAGCTCACCAATTCCCCATCTAGCTGAAGCTTTCTTT
TRBD1	TRBV9	few	TRBJ2-7	CASSVEQGFGEQYF	TGTGCCAGCAGCGTAGAACAGGGGTTCGGGGAGCAGTACTTC
NA	TRBV6-2/TRBV6-3	many	TRBJ2-5	CASSYQGGPETQYF	TGTGCCAGCAGTTACCAGGGGGGACCGGAGACCCAGTACTTC
NA	TRBV28	many	TRBJ1-5	CASIEGTGNQPQHF	TGTGCCAGCATAGAGGGGACCGGCAATCAGCCCCAGCATTTT
NA	TRBV7-3	many	TRBJ2-3	CASSRQGGDTQYF	TGTGCCAGCAGCCGTCAGGGGGGGGATACGCAGTATTTT
TRBD2	TRBV27	many	TRBJ2-1	CASSTRTSGRYNEQFF	TGTGCCAGCAGTACAAGAACTAGCGGGAGATACAATGAGCAGTTCTTC
TRBD1	TRBV27	few	TRBJ2-7	CASNAGTGNGKAYEQYF	TGTGCCAGCAATGCCGGGACAGGGAACGGTAAAGCGTACGAGCAGTACTTC
TRBD1	TRBV5-6	NA	TRBJ2-5	CASSPGTGGTSAQYF	TGTGCCAGCAGCCCCGGGACAGGGGGCACGTCGGCCCAGTACTTC
NA	TRBV5-1	NA	TRBJ2-5	CASSLGYGRAQYF	TGCGCCAGCAGCTTGGGTTACGGTAGGGCCCAGTACTTC
NA	TRBV11-2	many	TRBJ2-2	CASSPRRTGELFF	TGTGCCAGCAGCCCACGGAGGACCGGGGAGCTGTTTTTT
NA	TRBV28	many	TRBJ1-2	CASSTVYGYTF	TGTGCCAGCAGTACAGTGTATGGCTACACCTTC
NA	TRBV29-1	many	TRBJ2-3	CSVDKESTDTQYF	TGCAGCGTTGACAAGGAGAGCACAGATACGCAGTATTTT
TRBD1	TRBV12-3/TRBV12-4	many	TRBJ1-5	CASSSSRTGGNQPQHF	TGTGCCAGCAGCTCCTCTAGAACAGGGGGAAATCAGCCCCAGCATTTT
TRBD1	TRBV19	NA	TRBJ1-1	CASSPRSGTGRGNTEAFF	TGTGCCAGTAGTCCCCGCAGTGGGACAGGCCGGGGTAACACTGAAGCTTTCTTT
NA	TRBV6-6	few	TRBJ2-3	CASSYGVGTDTQYF	TGTGCCAGCAGTTACGGGGTCGGGACAGATACGCAGTATTTT